A selection of T cell receptor beta chains follows, all from one sample in a study of OX40 agonist ivuxolimab in advanced cancers. Clones were sequenced by immunoSEQ multiplex PCR, and TCRdb holds only the in-frame ones, with some missing. The sample has roughly 63,000 clones; 70% to 90% are singletons. Sample: CD4+ or CD8+ T cells sorted from blood, taken in a trial of the OX40 agonist ivuxolimab. The source of these receptors is an adult with an advanced solid tumor such as melanoma, head and neck, liver or kidney cancer. Each CDR3 is given with its conserved first and last residue. A D gene is named only where the DNA matches it firmly. The size of a clone is reported for some rows only, either as once, few or many, or as a class for expanded clones.

TRBJ2-7	.	TRBD2	TRBV10-3	CAISELGTSGTGYEQYF	TGTGCCATCAGTGAGCTCGGGACTAGCGGGACGGGTTACGAGCAGTACTTC
TRBJ2-1	once	.	TRBV19	CASSISHLANNEQFF	TGTGCCAGTAGTATATCCCATCTAGCGAACAATGAGCAGTTCTTC
TRBJ2-2	.	TRBD2	TRBV5-1	CASSSTSGGYTGELFF	TGCGCCAGCAGCTCGACTAGCGGGGGGTACACCGGGGAGCTGTTTTTT
TRBJ2-2	.	.	TRBV7-6	CASSLEAVGELFF	TGTGCCAGCAGCTTAGAGGCTGTCGGGGAGCTGTTTTTT
TRBJ2-1	.	.	TRBV11-2	CASSLEPGGHNEQFF	TGTGCCAGCAGCTTAGAACCCGGGGGGCACAATGAGCAGTTCTTC
TRBJ2-2	.	TRBD1	TRBV6-5	CASSSPTGSTGELFF	TGTGCCAGCAGTTCTCCGACAGGGAGTACCGGGGAGCTGTTTTTT
TRBJ2-1	few	TRBD2	TRBV27	CASTLGSGVNNEQFF	TGTGCCAGCACCTTGGGTAGCGGGGTTAACAATGAGCAGTTCTTC
TRBJ1-5	.	.	TRBV19	CASSTWGAGNQPQHF	TGTGCCAGTAGTACGTGGGGCGCGGGCAATCAGCCCCAGCATTTT
TRBJ2-5	.	.	TRBV7-9	CASSPSRLPRLQETQYF	TGTGCCAGCAGCCCTTCTAGACTACCGCGCCTACAAGAGACCCAGTACTTC
TRBJ2-6	.	.	TRBV7-8	CASSLAYGANVLTF	TGTGCCAGCAGCTTAGCATACGGGGCCAACGTCCTGACTTTC
TRBJ1-1	.	.	TRBV4-1	CASSQEHEAFF	TGCGCCAGCAGCCAAGAGCATGAAGCTTTCTTT
TRBJ1-1	few	.	TRBV19	CASSPSGEGTEAFF	TGTGCCAGTAGTCCGTCAGGGGAAGGGACTGAAGCTTTCTTT
TRBJ2-2	.	.	TRBV29-1	CSVVGGNGELFF	TGCAGCGTTGTAGGCGGGAACGGGGAGCTGTTTTTT
TRBJ2-4	.	.	TRBV28	CASRRTLRVKNIQYF	TGTGCCAGCAGGCGGACTCTGAGGGTCAAAAACATTCAGTACTTC
TRBJ2-1	.	TRBD2	TRBV4-1	CASSQELAGAEQFF	TGCGCCAGCAGCCAAGAACTAGCGGGAGCTGAGCAGTTCTTC
TRBJ2-1	.	TRBD2	TRBV6-4	CANLPKTSGACNEQFF	TGTGCCAACCTACCTAAAACTAGCGGGGCGTGCAATGAGCAGTTCTTC
TRBJ1-1	.	.	TRBV19	CASSIVTPNTEAFF	TGTGCCAGTAGTATAGTGACACCGAACACTGAAGCTTTCTTT